The text below deals with one TCR beta chain. Which antigen it targets is not known. Per-base qualities were not stored, and no clone one base away is much larger. Only healthy Caucasian donors were included. The twin cohort comprised three pairs of female monozygotic twins, all aged roughly 18 to 29 years. Peripheral blood mononuclear cells were the source from which RNA for the TCR libraries was isolated. These data belong to a study of identical twins (dated by TCRdb to 2015 to 2016). For the wider study: To test whether fetal clonotypes persist, this study deep-sequenced TCR alpha and beta repertoires from monozygotic twins, from unrelated adults of various ages, and from cord blood. To rule out contamination, the twin experiments were replicated at different times with different library preparation protocols. What the work shows at the level of the full study, not this receptor alone: In monozygotic twins, out-of-frame TCR alpha sharing was systematically underestimated by recombination models, although the models agreed with sharing between unrelated individuals. Abundant cord blood beta clonotypes had fewer insertions, young adult naive repertoires showed a similar but weaker trend, and memory repertoires showed no such trend. Excess twin sharing in beta out-of-frame sequences was weaker because fewer shared sequences lowered the signal-to-noise ratio. Out-of-frame TCR alpha sequences shared between twins showed an excess of low generation-probability sequences compared with coincidental sharing between unrelated individuals. Zero-insertion analyses could be partly confounded by invariant T cells such as MAIT and iNKT, although diverse VJ usage argued against such confounding for most clonotypes. Because the same donors could not be followed over many years, the conclusions relied on cross-sectional statistical analysis.

The junction carries 14 bases between V and J, which are trimmed by 0 bases and 10 bases respectively. The germline V gene gives CDR1 as SGHRS and CDR2 as YFSETQ. The CDR3 goes from the cysteine to the phenylalanine over 14 residues. Here the CDR3 DNA is all that survives: 42 bases in frame from base 1. Libraries came from 5' RACE. The sequencer was an Illumina HiSeq 2000. Template switching added a universal primer binding site, and the final cDNA carried a unique molecular identifier that allowed TCR cDNA molecules to be counted accurately. Specific primers in the conserved constant-segment region were used to synthesize first-strand cDNA for TCR alpha and beta chains. To control for contamination, every cDNA library was double barcoded, receiving both a SMART-Mk sample barcode and Illumina barcodes. TruSeq adapter sequences, together with Illumina sample barcodes, were added in two successive PCR steps. Sequencing of the TCR alpha and beta cDNA libraries was done on the Illumina HiSeq platform using custom primers. As for the original processing: Unique molecular identifiers were extracted from raw reads with MiGEC, and CDR3 positions were determined with MiXCR. For each individual, recombination models were inferred using an EM algorithm with the repgenHMM and IGoR tools. The tcR package in R was used for shared clonotype analysis, with sharing normalized by the product of cloneset sizes. Out-of-frame nonproductive sequences were analyzed to study raw recombination free of thymic and clonal selection effects. The raw public data were reprocessed by TCRdb itself: fastp quality trimming at Q25, MiXCR clonotype calling, in-frame beta chains only. All rows with the same CDR3 protein become a single entry with the most common DNA and genes. The V and J calls follow TCRdb's processing rather than the paper's. The sample contains under 800,000 distinct CDR3 sequences, 21% of them found a single time. The leading ten clones occupy around 4.5% of the sample.

The same data also contributed to another study, on T cells expressing NK-cell markers. As the second study states: Eight or nine donors provided sorted CD3+CD56+NKG2C+, CD3+CD56+NKG2C- and CD3+CD56-NKG2C+ T-cell subsets, whose TCR beta-chain repertoires were profiled. Seven of the eight sequenced donors were HCMV-seropositive and one was HCMV-seronegative. In several experiments an anti-gammadeltaTCR antibody was added to restrict sorting to alphabetaTCR-expressing T cells. In 5 to 7 donors, the dominant CD3+CD56+NKG2C+ clonotypes were found to rank among the top 10 CD8+ clonotypes and to make up roughly 1.0-8% of CD8+ T cells. Those dominant clonotypes were again the most abundant among CD3+CD56-NKG2C+ cells in a handful of donors, at roughly 28.3-65%. Whether the expanded NKG2C-expressing T cell clones were specific for HCMV antigens remained unclear. All eight donors whose samples were sequenced were randomly selected healthy volunteers, three of them men and five women. HCMV-specific IgG was detected in serum with a commercial ELISA kit to determine HCMV serostatus. Bulk peripheral blood T-cell repertoires were additionally sequenced from unsorted PBMC for over 5 donors. MIGEC was used to demultiplex reads and group the reads by UMI, and MiTCR was used to assemble and quantify clonotypes. To exclude erroneous sequences, any TCR cDNA sequence not supported by at least two reads was discarded. The tcR package was used for downstream repertoire analysis, with clonotypes matched between fractions based on CDR3 nucleotide sequence plus V segment. Antigen specificity was annotated against VDJdb with VDJmatch, allowing one amino acid substitution in CDR3.

The source material was PBMCs. The rearrangement joined TRBV5-1 to TRBJ2-1, and perhaps TRBD1 as D gene, on 6 matching bases. The origin of this receptor is a young woman in good health. The CDR3 corresponds to CASSLGGPLWEQFF. At the DNA level, the sequence is TGCGCCAGCAGCTTGGGGGGGCCCCTTTGGGAGCAGTTCTTC.